This T cell receptor (beta chain) was obtained from a study of response to subunit inactivated influenza vaccine. Points from the study as a whole: The authors put forward the suggestion that each seasonal influenza vaccination may bring in only a limited number of new T cells.

In this sample, this clonotype turned up many times. Its matching antigen is unknown. Trimming pared 7 bases from V and 4 bases from J, leaving 13 bases between. CDR3 length: 13 amino acids. The germline V gene has CDR1 MNHEY and CDR2 SVGEGT. TCRdb re-called the RT-PCR reads with MiXCR, one entry per CDR3 protein. In the table there are about 700,000 distinct CDR3 sequences, about 15% of which are singletons. The receptor's source is a man aged 45-65 years who received an inactivated influenza vaccine. The V call is TRBV6-2 or TRBV6-3, the J call TRBJ1-2, with D hard to call. The specimen was PBMCs from blood, collected approximately 15 days before vaccination. The DNA of the CDR3 is TGTGCCAGCATCGACCGCTCCCCCTATGGCTACACCTTC. Its translation: CASIDRSPYGYTF.